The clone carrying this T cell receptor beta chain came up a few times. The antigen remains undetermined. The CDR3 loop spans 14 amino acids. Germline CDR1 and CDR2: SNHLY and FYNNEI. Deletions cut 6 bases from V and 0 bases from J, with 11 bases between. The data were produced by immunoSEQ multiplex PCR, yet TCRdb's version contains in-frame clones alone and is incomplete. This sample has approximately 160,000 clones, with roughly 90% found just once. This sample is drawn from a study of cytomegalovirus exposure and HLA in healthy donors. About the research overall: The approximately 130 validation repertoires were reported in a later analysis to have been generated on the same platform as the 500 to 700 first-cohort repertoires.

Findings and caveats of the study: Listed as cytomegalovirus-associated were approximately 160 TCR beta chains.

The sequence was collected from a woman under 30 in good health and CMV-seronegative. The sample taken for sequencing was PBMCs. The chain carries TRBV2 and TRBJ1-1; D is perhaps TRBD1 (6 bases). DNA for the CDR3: TGTGCCAGCAGCCCCGACAGGATGAACACTGAAGCTTTCTTT. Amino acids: CASSPDRMNTEAFF.